The sequence of this T cell receptor beta chain was determined in a study of shared clonotypes between healthy human individuals. General observations from the study: Collection of samples was limited to blood; tissue repertoires likely differ. When compared with the clonotypes that were shared by all four sorted-subset donors, the non-shared clonotypes turned out to have lower generation probabilities.

Only CD45RO-negative cells positively selected for CCR7 counted as naive CD8 cells, so terminally differentiated effector memory CD45RA+ cells were excluded. This clone was seen just once. The target antigen is unknown. Germline V gene lookup returns CDR1 MNHEY and CDR2 SMNVEV (reference sequence). The V and J ends lost 5 bases and 3 bases respectively, with 25 bases between them. This CDR3 has 18 amino acids. Profiling relied on immunoSEQ multiplex PCR, and the TCRdb table lists in-frame clones only, not all of them. Of roughly 2,000,000 clones listed, less than 95% are singletons. The chain uses TRBV27 and TRBJ1-1, with D unresolved. The TCR was taken from a young man in good health. Sequenced: naive CD8+ T cells sorted from blood. CDR3 sequence reads: CASSPPMGWGFLHTEAFF. CDR3 DNA: TGTGCCAGCAGTCCCCCCATGGGGTGGGGTTTCCTTCACACTGAAGCTTTCTTT.